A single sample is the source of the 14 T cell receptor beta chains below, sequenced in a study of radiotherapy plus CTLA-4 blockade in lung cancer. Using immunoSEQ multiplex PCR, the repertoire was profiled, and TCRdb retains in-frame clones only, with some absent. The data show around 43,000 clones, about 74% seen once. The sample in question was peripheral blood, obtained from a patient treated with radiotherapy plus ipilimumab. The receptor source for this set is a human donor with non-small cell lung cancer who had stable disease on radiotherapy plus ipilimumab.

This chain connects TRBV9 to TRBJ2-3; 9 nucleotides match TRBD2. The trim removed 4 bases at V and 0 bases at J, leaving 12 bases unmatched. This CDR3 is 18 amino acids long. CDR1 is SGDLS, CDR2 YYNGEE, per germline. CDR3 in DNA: TGTGCCAGCAGCCCCCACCCTTCTAGCGGGGCTAGCACAGATACGCAGTATTTT. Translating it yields CASSPHPSSGASTDTQYF.

The CDR3 nucleotides read TGTGCCAGCAGCTATGAAGCCCACGAGCAGTACTTC. This gives the protein CASSYEAHEQYF. The rearrangement joins TRBV7-9 to TRBJ2-7, with D hard to call. The germline CDR1 and CDR2 sequences are SEHNR and FQNEAQ (reference sequence). The CDR3 spans 12 residues. Trimming removed 4 bases from V and 5 bases from J, with 9 bases in between.

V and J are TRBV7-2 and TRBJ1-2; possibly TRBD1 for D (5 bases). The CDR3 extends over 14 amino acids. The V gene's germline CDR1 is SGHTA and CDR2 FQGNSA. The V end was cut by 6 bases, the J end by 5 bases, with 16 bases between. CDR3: CASSPQGYTYGYTF. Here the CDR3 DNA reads TGTGCCAGCAGTCCTCAGGGATATACGTATGGCTACACCTTC.

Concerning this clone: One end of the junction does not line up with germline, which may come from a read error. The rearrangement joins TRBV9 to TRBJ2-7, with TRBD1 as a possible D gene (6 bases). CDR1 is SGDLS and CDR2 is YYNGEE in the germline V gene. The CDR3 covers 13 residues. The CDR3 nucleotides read TGTGCCAGCAGCGCCCGACCAGGGGTCTATCAGATCTTC. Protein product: CASSARPGVYQIF.

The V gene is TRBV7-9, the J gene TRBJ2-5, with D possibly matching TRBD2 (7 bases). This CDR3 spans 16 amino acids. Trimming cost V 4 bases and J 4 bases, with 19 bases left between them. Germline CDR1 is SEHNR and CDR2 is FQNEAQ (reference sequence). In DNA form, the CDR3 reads TGTGCCAGCAGCTCTGGTTCCGGGGGGCGGGGAGAGACCCAGTACTTC. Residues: CASSSGSGGRGETQYF.

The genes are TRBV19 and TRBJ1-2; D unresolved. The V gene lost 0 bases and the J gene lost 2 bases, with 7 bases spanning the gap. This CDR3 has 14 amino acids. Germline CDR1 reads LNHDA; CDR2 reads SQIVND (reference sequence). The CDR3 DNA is TGTGCCAGTAGTATAGATTCGGGGAACTATGGCTACACCTTC. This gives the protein CASSIDSGNYGYTF.

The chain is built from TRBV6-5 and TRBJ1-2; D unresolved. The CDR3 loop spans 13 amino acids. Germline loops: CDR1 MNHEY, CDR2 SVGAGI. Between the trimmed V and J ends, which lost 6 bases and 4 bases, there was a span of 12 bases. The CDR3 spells CASRLTDLYGYTF. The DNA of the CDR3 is TGTGCCAGCAGGCTCACAGATCTCTATGGCTACACCTTC.

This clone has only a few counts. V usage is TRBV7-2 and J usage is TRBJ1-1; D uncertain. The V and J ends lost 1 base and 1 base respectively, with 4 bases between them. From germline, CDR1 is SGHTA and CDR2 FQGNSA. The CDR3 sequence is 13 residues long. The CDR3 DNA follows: TGTGCCAGCAGCTTAGGAGCGAACACTGAAGCTTTCTTT. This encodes CASSLGANTEAFF.

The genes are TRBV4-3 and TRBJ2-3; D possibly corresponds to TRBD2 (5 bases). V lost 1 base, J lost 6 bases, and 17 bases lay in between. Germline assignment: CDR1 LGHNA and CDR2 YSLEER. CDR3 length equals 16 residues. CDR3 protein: CASSQAGSEPWDTQYF. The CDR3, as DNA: TGCGCCAGCAGCCAAGCCGGTAGCGAACCCTGGGATACGCAGTATTTT.

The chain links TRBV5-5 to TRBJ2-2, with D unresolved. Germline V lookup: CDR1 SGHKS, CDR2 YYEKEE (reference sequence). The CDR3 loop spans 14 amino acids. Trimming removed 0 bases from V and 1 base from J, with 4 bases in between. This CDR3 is CASSLDRNTGELFF. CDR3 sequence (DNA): TGTGCCAGCAGCTTGGACAGGAACACCGGGGAGCTGTTTTTT.

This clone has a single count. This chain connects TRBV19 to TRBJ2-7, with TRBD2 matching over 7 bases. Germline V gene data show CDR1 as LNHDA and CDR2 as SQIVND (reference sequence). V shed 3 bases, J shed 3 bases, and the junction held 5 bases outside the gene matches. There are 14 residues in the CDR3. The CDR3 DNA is TGTGCCAGTAGTATTGGGGGGGGAGGCTACGAGCAGTACTTC. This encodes CASSIGGGGYEQYF.

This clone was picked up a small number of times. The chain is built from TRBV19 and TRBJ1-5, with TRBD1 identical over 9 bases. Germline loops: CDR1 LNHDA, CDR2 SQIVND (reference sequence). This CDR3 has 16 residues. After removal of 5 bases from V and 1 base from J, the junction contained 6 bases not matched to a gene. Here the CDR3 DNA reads TGTGCCAGTAGTTCTCCGGGACAGGGCAGCAATCAGCCCCAGCATTTT. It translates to CASSSPGQGSNQPQHF.

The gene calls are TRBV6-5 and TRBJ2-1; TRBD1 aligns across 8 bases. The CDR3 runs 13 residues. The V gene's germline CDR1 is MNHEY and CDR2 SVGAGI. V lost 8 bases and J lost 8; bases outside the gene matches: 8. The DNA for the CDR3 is TGTGCCAGCGAAGACAGGGGAAATCATGAGCAGTTCTTC. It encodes CASEDRGNHEQFF.

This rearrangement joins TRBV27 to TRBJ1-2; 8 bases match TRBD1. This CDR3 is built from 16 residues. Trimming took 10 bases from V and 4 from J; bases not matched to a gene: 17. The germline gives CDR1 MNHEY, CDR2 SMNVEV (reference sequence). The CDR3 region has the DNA TGTGCCACCAGGGGGCTCGGGGGACAGACGATCTATGGCTACACCTTC. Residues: CATRGLGGQTIYGYTF.